A single T cell receptor (beta chain) is shown here with its context. The data belong to a study of T cell repertoires in cytomegalovirus infection. The overall study: Public TCR beta signatures indicated both CMV infection and matching HLA type.

TCRdb reprocessed the reads with MiXCR, giving one entry per CDR3 protein. Of 450,000 to 550,000 distinct CDR3 sequences listed, more than 15% are singletons. Germline loops: CDR1 SQVTM, CDR2 ANQGSEA. The CDR3 loop spans 16 amino acids. V shed 6 bases, J shed 2 bases, and the junction held 10 bases outside the gene matches. Input material: CD8+ T cells from PBMCs. V usage is TRBV29-1 and J usage is TRBJ2-2; TRBD2 matches at 9 bases. The origin of this receptor is a human donor in good health (CMV status not recorded). Some clones in this sample may be carry-over from other donors' samples. CDR3 sequence (DNA): TGCAGCGTGGACAAGGGACTAGCCGTAAACACCGGGGAGCTGTTTTTT. This gives the protein CSVDKGLAVNTGELFF.